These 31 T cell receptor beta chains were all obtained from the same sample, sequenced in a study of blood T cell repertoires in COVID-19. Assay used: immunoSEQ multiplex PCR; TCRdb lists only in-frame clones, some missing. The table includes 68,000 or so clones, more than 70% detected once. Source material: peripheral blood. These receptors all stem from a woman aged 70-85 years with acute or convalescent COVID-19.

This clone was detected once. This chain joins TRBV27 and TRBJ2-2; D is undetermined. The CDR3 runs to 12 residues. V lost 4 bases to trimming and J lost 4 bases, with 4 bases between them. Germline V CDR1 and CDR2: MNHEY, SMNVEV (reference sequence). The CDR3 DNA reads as TGTGCCAGCAGTTCCTTCACCGGGGAGCTGTTTTTT. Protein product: CASSSFTGELFF.

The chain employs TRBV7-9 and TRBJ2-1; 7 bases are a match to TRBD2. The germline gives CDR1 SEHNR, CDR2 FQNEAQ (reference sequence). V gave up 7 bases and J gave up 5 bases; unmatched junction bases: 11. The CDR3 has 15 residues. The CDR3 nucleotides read TGTGCCAGCACCGGGATGGCTAGCGGAGACAATGAGCAGTTCTTC. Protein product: CASTGMASGDNEQFF.

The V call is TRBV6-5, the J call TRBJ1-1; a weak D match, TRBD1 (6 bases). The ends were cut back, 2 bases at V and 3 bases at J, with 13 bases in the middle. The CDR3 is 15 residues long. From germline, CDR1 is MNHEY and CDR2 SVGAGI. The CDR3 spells CASSYHATGYTEAFF. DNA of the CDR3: TGTGCCAGCAGTTACCACGCGACAGGATACACTGAAGCTTTCTTT.

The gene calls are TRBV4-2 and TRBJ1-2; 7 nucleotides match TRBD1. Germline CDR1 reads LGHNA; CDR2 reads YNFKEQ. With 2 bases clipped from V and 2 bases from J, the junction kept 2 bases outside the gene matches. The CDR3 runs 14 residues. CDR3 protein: CASSQPGQNYGYTF. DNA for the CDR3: TGTGCCAGCAGCCAACCGGGACAGAACTATGGCTACACCTTC.

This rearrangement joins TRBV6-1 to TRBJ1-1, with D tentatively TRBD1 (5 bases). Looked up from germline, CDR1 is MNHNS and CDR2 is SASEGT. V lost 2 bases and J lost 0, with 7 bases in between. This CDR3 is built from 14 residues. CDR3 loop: CASSEWGVNTEAFF. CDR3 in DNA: TGTGCCAGCAGTGAATGGGGGGTGAACACTGAAGCTTTCTTT.

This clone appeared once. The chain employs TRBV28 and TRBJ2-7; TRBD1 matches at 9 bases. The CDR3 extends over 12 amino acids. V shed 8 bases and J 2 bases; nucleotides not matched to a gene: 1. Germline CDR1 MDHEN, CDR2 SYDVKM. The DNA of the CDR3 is TGTGCCAGCCGGACAGGGGCCTACGAGCAGTACTTC. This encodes CASRTGAYEQYF.

Here the CDR3 reads CATSSPGNQPQHF. The CDR3 nucleotides are TGTGCCACCAGCAGCCCAGGGAATCAGCCCCAGCATTTT. The rearrangement joins TRBV15 to TRBJ1-5; possible D gene TRBD1, 5 bases. Trimming left V 3 bases short and J 4 bases short, with 7 bases between. The CDR3 has 13 residues. Germline values: CDR1 LNHNV, CDR2 YYDKDF (reference sequence).

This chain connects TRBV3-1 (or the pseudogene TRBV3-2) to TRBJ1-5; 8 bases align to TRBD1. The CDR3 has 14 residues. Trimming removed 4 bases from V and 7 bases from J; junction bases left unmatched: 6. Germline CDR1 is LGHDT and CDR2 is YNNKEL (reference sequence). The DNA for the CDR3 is TGTGCCAGCAGCCGTAGACAGGGGAAACAGCCCCAGCATTTT. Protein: CASSRRQGKQPQHF.

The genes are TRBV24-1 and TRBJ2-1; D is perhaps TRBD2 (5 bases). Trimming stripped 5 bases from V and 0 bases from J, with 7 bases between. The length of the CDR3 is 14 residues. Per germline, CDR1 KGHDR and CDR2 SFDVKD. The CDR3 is CATSGGSSYNEQFF. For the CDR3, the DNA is TGTGCCACCAGTGGTGGGAGCTCCTACAATGAGCAGTTCTTC.

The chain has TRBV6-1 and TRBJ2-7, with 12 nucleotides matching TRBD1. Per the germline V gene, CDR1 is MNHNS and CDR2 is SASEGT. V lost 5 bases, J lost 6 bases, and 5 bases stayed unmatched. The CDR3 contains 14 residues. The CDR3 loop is CASSSGTGGLEQYF. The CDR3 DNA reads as TGTGCCAGCAGTTCCGGGACAGGGGGCCTCGAGCAGTACTTC.

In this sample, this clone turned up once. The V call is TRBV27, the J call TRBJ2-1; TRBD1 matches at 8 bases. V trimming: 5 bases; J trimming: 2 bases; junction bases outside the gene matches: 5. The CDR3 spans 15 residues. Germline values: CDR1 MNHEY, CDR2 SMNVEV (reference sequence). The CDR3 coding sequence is TGTGCCAGCAGTCAACAGGGGGTCACCTACAATGAGCAGTTCTTC. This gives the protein CASSQQGVTYNEQFF.

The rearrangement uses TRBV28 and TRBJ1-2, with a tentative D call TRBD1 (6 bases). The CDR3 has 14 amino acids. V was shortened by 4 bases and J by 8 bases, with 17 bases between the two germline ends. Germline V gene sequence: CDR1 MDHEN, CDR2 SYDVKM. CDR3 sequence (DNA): TGTGCCAGCAGTTCCTTGGGGGCGGGCCGGGGCTACACCTTC. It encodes CASSSLGAGRGYTF.

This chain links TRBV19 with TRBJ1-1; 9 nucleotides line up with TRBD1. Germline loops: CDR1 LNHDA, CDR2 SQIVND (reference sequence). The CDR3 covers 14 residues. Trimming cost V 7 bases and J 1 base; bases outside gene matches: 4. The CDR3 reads CASTQDRGNTEAFF. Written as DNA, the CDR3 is TGTGCCAGTACTCAGGACAGGGGGAACACTGAAGCTTTCTTT.

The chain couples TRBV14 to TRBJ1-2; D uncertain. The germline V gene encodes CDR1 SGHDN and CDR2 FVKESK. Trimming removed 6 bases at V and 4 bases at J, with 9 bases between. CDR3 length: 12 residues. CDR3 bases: TGTGCCAGCAGTCCATCTAGCTATGGCTACACCTTC. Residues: CASSPSSYGYTF. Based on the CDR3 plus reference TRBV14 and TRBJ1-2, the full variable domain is EAGVTQFPSHSVIEKGQTVTLRCDPISGHDNLYWYRRVMGKEIKFLLHFVKESKQDESGMPNNRFLAERTGGTYSTLKVQPAELEDSGVYFCASSPSSYGYTFGSGTRLTVV.

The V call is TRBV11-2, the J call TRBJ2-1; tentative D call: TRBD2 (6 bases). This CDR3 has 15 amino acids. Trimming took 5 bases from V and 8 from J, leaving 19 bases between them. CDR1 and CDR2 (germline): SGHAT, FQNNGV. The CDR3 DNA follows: TGTGCCAGCAGCCCCTTCGGGGCGGGGTGGGATGAGCAGTTCTTC. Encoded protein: CASSPFGAGWDEQFF.

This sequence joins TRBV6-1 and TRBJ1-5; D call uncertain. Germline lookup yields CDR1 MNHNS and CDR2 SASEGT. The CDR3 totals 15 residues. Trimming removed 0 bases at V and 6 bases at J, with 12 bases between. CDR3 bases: TGTGCCAGCAGTGAAGCGCTACGGGGTTCTCAGCCCCAGCATTTT. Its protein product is CASSEALRGSQPQHF.

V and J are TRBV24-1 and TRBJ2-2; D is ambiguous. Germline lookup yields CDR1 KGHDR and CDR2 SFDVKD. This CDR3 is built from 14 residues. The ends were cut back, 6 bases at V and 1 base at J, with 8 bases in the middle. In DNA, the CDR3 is TGTGCCACCAGTTATGGCGGGAACACCGGGGAGCTGTTTTTT. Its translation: CATSYGGNTGELFF.

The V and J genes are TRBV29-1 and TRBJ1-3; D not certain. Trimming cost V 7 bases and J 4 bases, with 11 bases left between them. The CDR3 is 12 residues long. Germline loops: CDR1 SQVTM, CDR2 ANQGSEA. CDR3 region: CSAASGGNTIYF. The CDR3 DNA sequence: TGCAGCGCTGCTTCCGGGGGAAACACCATATATTTT.

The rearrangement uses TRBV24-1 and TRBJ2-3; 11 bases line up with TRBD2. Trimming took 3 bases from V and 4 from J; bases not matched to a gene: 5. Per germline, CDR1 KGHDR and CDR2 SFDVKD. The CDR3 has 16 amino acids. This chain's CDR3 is CATSDRTSGRSDTQYF. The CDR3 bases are TGTGCCACCAGTGATAGAACTAGCGGGAGATCAGATACGCAGTATTTT.

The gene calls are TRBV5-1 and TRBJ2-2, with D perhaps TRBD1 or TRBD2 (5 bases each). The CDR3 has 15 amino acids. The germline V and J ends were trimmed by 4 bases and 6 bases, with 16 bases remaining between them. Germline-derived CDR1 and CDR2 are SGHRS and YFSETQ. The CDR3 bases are TGCGCCAGCAGCCTGGGGGTTCGAGAGGCCGGGGAGCTGTTTTTT. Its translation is CASSLGVREAGELFF.

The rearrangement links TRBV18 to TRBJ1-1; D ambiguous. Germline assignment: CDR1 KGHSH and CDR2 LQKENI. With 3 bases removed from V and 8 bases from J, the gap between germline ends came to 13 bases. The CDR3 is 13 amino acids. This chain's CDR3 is CASSPREGTEAFF. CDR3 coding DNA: TGTGCCAGCTCACCTAGGGAGGGTACCGAAGCTTTCTTT.

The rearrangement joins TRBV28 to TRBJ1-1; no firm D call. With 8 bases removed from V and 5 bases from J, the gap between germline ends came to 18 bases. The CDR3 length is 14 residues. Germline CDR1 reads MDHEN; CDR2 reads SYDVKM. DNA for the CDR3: TGTGCCAGCGGAGGGATTAGTAGAAGGACTGAAGCTTTCTTT. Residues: CASGGISRRTEAFF.

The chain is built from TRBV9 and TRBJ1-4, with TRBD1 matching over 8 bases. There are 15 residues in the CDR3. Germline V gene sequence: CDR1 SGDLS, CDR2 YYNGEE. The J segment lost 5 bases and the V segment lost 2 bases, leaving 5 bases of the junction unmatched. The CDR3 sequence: CASSVGTGFNEKLFF. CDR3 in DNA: TGTGCCAGCAGCGTGGGGACAGGATTCAATGAAAAACTGTTTTTT.

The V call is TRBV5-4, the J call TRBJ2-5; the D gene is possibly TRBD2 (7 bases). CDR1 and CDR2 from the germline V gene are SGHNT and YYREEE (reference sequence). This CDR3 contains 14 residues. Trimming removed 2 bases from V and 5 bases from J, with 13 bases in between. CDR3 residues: CASSLEGRGETQYF. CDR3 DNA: TGTGCCAGCAGCTTAGAGGGGAGGGGGGAGACCCAGTACTTC.

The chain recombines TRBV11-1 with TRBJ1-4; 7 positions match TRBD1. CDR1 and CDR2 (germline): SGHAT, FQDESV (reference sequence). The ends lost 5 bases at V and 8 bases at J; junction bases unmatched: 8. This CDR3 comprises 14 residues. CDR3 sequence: CASSVTGAAEKLFF. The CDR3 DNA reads TGTGCCAGCAGCGTAACAGGGGCTGCGGAAAAACTGTTTTTT.

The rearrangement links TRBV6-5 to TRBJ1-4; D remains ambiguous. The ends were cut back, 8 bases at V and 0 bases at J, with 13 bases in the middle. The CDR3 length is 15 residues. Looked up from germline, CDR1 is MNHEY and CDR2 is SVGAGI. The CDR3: CASRSGSATNEKLFF. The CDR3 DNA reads TGTGCCAGCCGCTCGGGGAGTGCAACTAATGAAAAACTGTTTTTT.

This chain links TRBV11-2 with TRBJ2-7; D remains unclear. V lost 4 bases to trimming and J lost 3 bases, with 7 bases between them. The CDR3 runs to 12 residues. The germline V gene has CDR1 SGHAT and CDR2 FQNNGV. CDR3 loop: CASSSSRYEQYF. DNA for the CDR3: TGTGCCAGCAGCTCGTCTCGCTACGAGCAGTACTTC.

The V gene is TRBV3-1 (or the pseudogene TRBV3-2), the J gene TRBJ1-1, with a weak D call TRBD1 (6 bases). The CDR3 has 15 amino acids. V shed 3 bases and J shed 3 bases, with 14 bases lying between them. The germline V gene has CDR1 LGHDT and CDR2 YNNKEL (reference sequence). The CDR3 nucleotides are TGTGCCAGCAGCCAGGCTGGGGAGGGGGACACTGAAGCTTTCTTT. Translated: CASSQAGEGDTEAFF.

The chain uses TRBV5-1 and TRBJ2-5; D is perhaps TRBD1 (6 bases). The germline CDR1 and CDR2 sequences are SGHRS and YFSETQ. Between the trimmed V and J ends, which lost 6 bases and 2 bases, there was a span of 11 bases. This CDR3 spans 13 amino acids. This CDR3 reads CASTPRGQETQYF. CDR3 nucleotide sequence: TGCGCCAGCACCCCAAGGGGGCAAGAGACCCAGTACTTC.

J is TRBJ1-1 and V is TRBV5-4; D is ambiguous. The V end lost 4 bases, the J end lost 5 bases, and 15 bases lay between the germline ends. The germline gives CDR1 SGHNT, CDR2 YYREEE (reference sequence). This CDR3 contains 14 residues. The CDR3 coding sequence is TGTGCCAGCAGCCAGAGGGAGGGTCGGACTGAAGCTTTCTTT. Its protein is CASSQREGRTEAFF.

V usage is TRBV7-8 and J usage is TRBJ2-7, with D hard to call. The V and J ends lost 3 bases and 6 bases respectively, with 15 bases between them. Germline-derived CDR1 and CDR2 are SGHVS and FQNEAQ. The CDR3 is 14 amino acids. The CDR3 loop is CASSFTFSRVEQYF. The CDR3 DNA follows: TGTGCCAGCAGCTTTACCTTCTCTCGGGTCGAGCAGTACTTC.